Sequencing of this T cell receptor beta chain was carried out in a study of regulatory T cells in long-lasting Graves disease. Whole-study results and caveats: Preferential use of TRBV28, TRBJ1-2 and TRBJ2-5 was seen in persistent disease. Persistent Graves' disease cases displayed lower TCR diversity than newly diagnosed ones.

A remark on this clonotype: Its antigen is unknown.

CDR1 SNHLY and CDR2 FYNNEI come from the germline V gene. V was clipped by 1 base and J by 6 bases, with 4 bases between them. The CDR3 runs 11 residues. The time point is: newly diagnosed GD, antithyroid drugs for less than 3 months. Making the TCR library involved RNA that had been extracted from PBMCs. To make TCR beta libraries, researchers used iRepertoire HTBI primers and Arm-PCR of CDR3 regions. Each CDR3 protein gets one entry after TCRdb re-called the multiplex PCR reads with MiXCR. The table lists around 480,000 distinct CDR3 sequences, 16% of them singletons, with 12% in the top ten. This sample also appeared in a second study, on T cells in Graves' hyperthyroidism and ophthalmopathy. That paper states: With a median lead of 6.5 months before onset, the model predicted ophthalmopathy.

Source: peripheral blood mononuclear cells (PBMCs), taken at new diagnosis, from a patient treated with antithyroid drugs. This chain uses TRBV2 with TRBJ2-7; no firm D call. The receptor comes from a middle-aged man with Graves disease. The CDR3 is CASSEGPEQYF. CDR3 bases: TGTGCCAGCAGTGAAGGACCCGAGCAGTACTTC.